The subject of this entry is one T cell receptor (beta chain). TCRdb keeps only in-frame clones here, not all; method: immunoSEQ multiplex PCR. The table lists fewer than 110,000 clones, 88% of them singletons. The data originate from a study of blood T cell repertoires in COVID-19. For the study at large: Collection of acute and convalescent COVID-19 samples took place in the United States, Italy and Spain. Sources were T cells, B-cell-depleted T cells, or PBMCs; the material itself was cDNA or gDNA.

V was clipped by 7 bases and J by 4 bases, with 13 bases between them. Germline CDR1 SEHNR, CDR2 FQNEAQ (reference sequence). This CDR3 has 13 amino acids. Sequencing was performed on peripheral blood. The chain couples TRBV7-9 to TRBJ2-5, with a tentative D call TRBD1 (6 bases). The clonotype originates from a human donor in a cohort sampled during active COVID-19. The CDR3 DNA sequence: TGTGCCAGCAACACAGGGATCGGAGAGACCCAGTACTTC. It codes for CASNTGIGETQYF.